This TCR beta chain was recorded in a study of blood T cell repertoires in COVID-19. Study details: From the United States, Italy and Spain came samples of acute and convalescent COVID-19. T cells, B-cell-depleted T cells, or PBMCs supplied cDNA or gDNA.

The CDR3 loop spans 14 amino acids. Germline CDR1 and CDR2: MNHEY and SVGAGI. Unmatched junction bases numbered 5, after V lost 7 bases and J lost 2 bases. Per the authors' pipeline: By means of reference gene primer amplification, nucleated cell counts were estimated. Profiling relied on immunoSEQ multiplex PCR, and the TCRdb table lists in-frame clones only, not all of them. The V and J calls and clone size are taken from that table; D and trimming were inferred from the DNA. In the table there are around 100,000 clones, 85% of which are singletons. This clone was seen more than once but under ten times.

The TCR originated in a woman aged 65 to 85 with active or convalescent COVID-19. V is TRBV6-5 and J is TRBJ2-3, with TRBD2 matching over 8 bases. Sequenced sample: peripheral blood. The CDR3: CASKDGGDTDTQYF. CDR3 coding DNA: TGTGCCAGCAAGGACGGGGGGGACACAGATACGCAGTATTTT.